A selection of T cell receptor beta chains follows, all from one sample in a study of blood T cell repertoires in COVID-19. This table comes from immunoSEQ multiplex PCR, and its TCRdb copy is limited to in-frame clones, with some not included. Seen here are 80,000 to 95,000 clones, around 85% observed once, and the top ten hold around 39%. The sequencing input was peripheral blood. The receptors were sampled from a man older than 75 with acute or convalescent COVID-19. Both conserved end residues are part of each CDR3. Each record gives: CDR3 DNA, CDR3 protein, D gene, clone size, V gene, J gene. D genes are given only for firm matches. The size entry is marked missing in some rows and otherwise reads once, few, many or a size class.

CDR3nt: TGTGCCAGCAGCTTAGATTACGGGTTGAGGAAACTGTTTTTT; CDR3aa: CASSLDYGLRKLFF; d_gene: NA; abundance: once; v_gene: TRBV11-2; j_gene: TRBJ1-4
CDR3nt: TGTGCCAGCAGCTTACTAAGCACCGGGGAGCTGTTTTTT; CDR3aa: CASSLLSTGELFF; d_gene: NA; abundance: NA; v_gene: TRBV7-3; j_gene: TRBJ2-2
CDR3nt: TGTGCCAGCTCACCACCGACAGGGGTTCGGCCCCAGCATTTT; CDR3aa: CASSPPTGVRPQHF; d_gene: TRBD1; abundance: NA; v_gene: TRBV18; j_gene: TRBJ1-5
CDR3nt: TGTGCCAGCAGCCTTACCGGGTGGACTGAAGCTTTCTTT; CDR3aa: CASSLTGWTEAFF; d_gene: NA; abundance: NA; v_gene: TRBV7-9; j_gene: TRBJ1-1
CDR3nt: TGTGCCAGCAGTTTAACCAGACAGGGTCGGCAGCCCCAGCATTTT; CDR3aa: CASSLTRQGRQPQHF; d_gene: TRBD1; abundance: NA; v_gene: TRBV28; j_gene: TRBJ1-5
CDR3nt: TGCGCCAGCAGCCCCAGGGTGAACTATGGCTACACCTTC; CDR3aa: CASSPRVNYGYTF; d_gene: NA; abundance: NA; v_gene: TRBV5-1; j_gene: TRBJ1-2
CDR3nt: TGTGCCAGCAGCTTGGACGAAACGGGGACCCAGTACTTC; CDR3aa: CASSLDETGTQYF; d_gene: NA; abundance: NA; v_gene: TRBV5-6; j_gene: TRBJ2-5
CDR3nt: TGTGCCAGTAGTATCCAGGGTGGGAAAGAAAAACTGTTTTTT; CDR3aa: CASSIQGGKEKLFF; d_gene: NA; abundance: NA; v_gene: TRBV19; j_gene: TRBJ1-4
CDR3nt: TGTGCCAGCAGCTTAGAGGTAGGAGTCTCCTACAATGAGCAGTTCTTC; CDR3aa: CASSLEVGVSYNEQFF; d_gene: NA; abundance: NA; v_gene: TRBV7-9; j_gene: TRBJ2-1
CDR3nt: TGTGCCAGCAGACCTACAACAGGGGGTGAGCAGTACTTC; CDR3aa: CASRPTTGGEQYF; d_gene: TRBD1; abundance: NA; v_gene: TRBV27; j_gene: TRBJ2-7
CDR3nt: TGTGCCAGTAGTATTCTGGGCAGGGACACCTTCGTTGATTCACCCCTCCACTTT; CDR3aa: CASSILGRDTFVDSPLHF; d_gene: NA; abundance: NA; v_gene: TRBV19; j_gene: TRBJ1-6
CDR3nt: TGTGCCAGCAGTGCCCTCGGAGGAAATAGCAATCAGCCCCAGCATTTT; CDR3aa: CASSALGGNSNQPQHF; d_gene: NA; abundance: NA; v_gene: TRBV28; j_gene: TRBJ1-5
CDR3nt: TGTGCCAGCAAGACAGCCAACACTGAAGCTTTCTTT; CDR3aa: CASKTANTEAFF; d_gene: NA; abundance: once; v_gene: TRBV11-3; j_gene: TRBJ1-1
CDR3nt: TGTGCCAGCAGTTTATCCCTACAGGGAGCTGGAAACACCATATATTTT; CDR3aa: CASSLSLQGAGNTIYF; d_gene: NA; abundance: NA; v_gene: TRBV27; j_gene: TRBJ1-3
CDR3nt: TGTGCCTGGATGCGGGGGCTCAATACTGAAGCTTTCTTT; CDR3aa: CAWMRGLNTEAFF; d_gene: NA; abundance: few; v_gene: TRBV30; j_gene: TRBJ1-1
CDR3nt: TGTGCCAGTAGTACAGGGATCGATACGCAGTATTTT; CDR3aa: CASSTGIDTQYF; d_gene: NA; abundance: NA; v_gene: TRBV19; j_gene: TRBJ2-3
CDR3nt: TGTGCCAGCAGCTTAGCGGCTAGCGGGTCCCAAGAGACCCAGTACTTC; CDR3aa: CASSLAASGSQETQYF; d_gene: TRBD2; abundance: NA; v_gene: TRBV7-2; j_gene: TRBJ2-5
CDR3nt: TGTGCCAGCTCCATCAGGGGGGAAGGAGGTCAGCCCCAGCATTTT; CDR3aa: CASSIRGEGGQPQHF; d_gene: TRBD1; abundance: NA; v_gene: TRBV18; j_gene: TRBJ1-5
CDR3nt: TGTGCCAGCAGCTTGGAACTAGCCCTGGCCGGGGTTGAAAAACTGTTTTTT; CDR3aa: CASSLELALAGVEKLFF; d_gene: NA; abundance: NA; v_gene: TRBV5-8; j_gene: TRBJ1-4
CDR3nt: TGCAGCGTTGAGCCAGGGACTAGCGGAGAGGGGACCCAGTACTTC; CDR3aa: CSVEPGTSGEGTQYF; d_gene: TRBD2; abundance: NA; v_gene: TRBV29-1; j_gene: TRBJ2-5
CDR3nt: TGTGCCAGCAGTGAACTCTCAGATACGCAGTATTTT; CDR3aa: CASSELSDTQYF; d_gene: NA; abundance: NA; v_gene: TRBV6-1; j_gene: TRBJ2-3
CDR3nt: TGTGCCAGCAGCCCATTAGCGGGAGGGGGGGAGCTGTTTTTT; CDR3aa: CASSPLAGGGELFF; d_gene: TRBD2; abundance: NA; v_gene: TRBV7-2; j_gene: TRBJ2-2
CDR3nt: TGTGCCAGCAGTAGGACAGGGGATCATTCACCCCTCCACTTT; CDR3aa: CASSRTGDHSPLHF; d_gene: TRBD1; abundance: NA; v_gene: TRBV6-2/TRBV6-3; j_gene: TRBJ1-6
CDR3nt: TGTGCCAGCAGCCCGGTGGGACTTCTAATGAACACTGAAGCTTTCTTT; CDR3aa: CASSPVGLLMNTEAFF; d_gene: NA; abundance: NA; v_gene: TRBV5-4; j_gene: TRBJ1-1
CDR3nt: TGTGCCAGCAGTTTGCAAATGAGGGGAAACACCATATATTTT; CDR3aa: CASSLQMRGNTIYF; d_gene: NA; abundance: NA; v_gene: TRBV27; j_gene: TRBJ1-3
CDR3nt: TGTGCCAGTAGTATTGGGACAGGGAACCAAGAGACCCAGTACTTC; CDR3aa: CASSIGTGNQETQYF; d_gene: TRBD1; abundance: NA; v_gene: TRBV19; j_gene: TRBJ2-5
CDR3nt: TGTGCCAGCCGGACAGGGGTCTACGAGCAGTACTTC; CDR3aa: CASRTGVYEQYF; d_gene: TRBD1; abundance: NA; v_gene: TRBV28; j_gene: TRBJ2-7
CDR3nt: TGTGCCAGCAGTTACCCGGGAAACACCATATATTTT; CDR3aa: CASSYPGNTIYF; d_gene: NA; abundance: NA; v_gene: TRBV6-2/TRBV6-3; j_gene: TRBJ1-3
CDR3nt: TGCGCCAGCAGTGAAACAGGTCCCCCCTACGAGCAGTACTTC; CDR3aa: CASSETGPPYEQYF; d_gene: NA; abundance: NA; v_gene: TRBV10-1; j_gene: TRBJ2-7
CDR3nt: TGTGCCACCAGCAGAGTTCCTCTCCCGGGAGTTTCCGGGGAGCTGTTTTTT; CDR3aa: CATSRVPLPGVSGELFF; d_gene: NA; abundance: NA; v_gene: TRBV15; j_gene: TRBJ2-2
CDR3nt: TGCGCCAGCAGCTTGTCCCCGTCGGACACCATATATTTT; CDR3aa: CASSLSPSDTIYF; d_gene: NA; abundance: NA; v_gene: TRBV5-1; j_gene: TRBJ1-3
CDR3nt: TGTGCCAGCAGTTACGCCGGGGGGCGGAAAGAAGCTTTCTTT; CDR3aa: CASSYAGGRKEAFF; d_gene: NA; abundance: NA; v_gene: TRBV6-5; j_gene: TRBJ1-1
CDR3nt: TGTGCCAGCAGGGCTAGCGAGCAGTACTTC; CDR3aa: CASRASEQYF; d_gene: NA; abundance: few; v_gene: TRBV2; j_gene: TRBJ2-7
CDR3nt: TGTGCCAGCAGTGAAGTTCAGACTAACTATGGCTACACCTTC; CDR3aa: CASSEVQTNYGYTF; d_gene: NA; abundance: NA; v_gene: TRBV2; j_gene: TRBJ1-2
CDR3nt: TGTGCCAGCAGCCCCGGACGGGGGGCGCCCAACACCGGGGAGCTGTTTTTT; CDR3aa: CASSPGRGAPNTGELFF; d_gene: NA; abundance: NA; v_gene: TRBV5-4; j_gene: TRBJ2-2
CDR3nt: TGTGCCAGCAGCCTATCCTCCAGGGGAGCGGCTAACTATGGCTACACCTTC; CDR3aa: CASSLSSRGAANYGYTF; d_gene: NA; abundance: once; v_gene: TRBV3-1/TRBV3-2; j_gene: TRBJ1-2
CDR3nt: TGCGCCAGCAGCTTGGGGGACAGGGTCAACGAGCAGTACTTC; CDR3aa: CASSLGDRVNEQYF; d_gene: TRBD1; abundance: NA; v_gene: TRBV5-1; j_gene: TRBJ2-7
CDR3nt: TGTGCCAGTAAAACCGGGACTAGCCCCGGGGAGCTGTTTTTT; CDR3aa: CASKTGTSPGELFF; d_gene: TRBD2; abundance: few; v_gene: TRBV19; j_gene: TRBJ2-2
CDR3nt: TGTGCCAGCAGCGTAACAGAGAACACTGAAGCTTTCTTT; CDR3aa: CASSVTENTEAFF; d_gene: NA; abundance: NA; v_gene: TRBV9; j_gene: TRBJ1-1
CDR3nt: TGTGCCAGCAGTTACCCAGACAGGGTGGGCACTGAAGCTTTCTTT; CDR3aa: CASSYPDRVGTEAFF; d_gene: TRBD1; abundance: NA; v_gene: TRBV6-5; j_gene: TRBJ1-1
CDR3nt: TGTGCCAGCAGCTTACTGACTACCCAGAGTACAGATACGCAGTATTTT; CDR3aa: CASSLLTTQSTDTQYF; d_gene: NA; abundance: NA; v_gene: TRBV7-3; j_gene: TRBJ2-3
CDR3nt: TGTGCCATCAGTGGGGACAGGGGCCCCAATCAGCCCCAGCATTTT; CDR3aa: CAISGDRGPNQPQHF; d_gene: TRBD1; abundance: few; v_gene: TRBV10-3; j_gene: TRBJ1-5
CDR3nt: TGTGCCAGCTCCCTCAGTACCTCTGGGGCCAACGTCCTGACTTTC; CDR3aa: CASSLSTSGANVLTF; d_gene: NA; abundance: NA; v_gene: TRBV18; j_gene: TRBJ2-6
CDR3nt: TGTGCTAGTGGTCATCTAGCTCAGTCCGACCTTATACCAGTCCGGAACACTGAAGCTTTCTTT; CDR3aa: CASGHLAQSDLIPVRNTEAFF; d_gene: NA; abundance: NA; v_gene: TRBV12-5; j_gene: TRBJ1-1
CDR3nt: TGTGCCAGCAGTCCCCCACAGGGGGAGATCTATGGCTACACCTTC; CDR3aa: CASSPPQGEIYGYTF; d_gene: TRBD1; abundance: NA; v_gene: TRBV27; j_gene: TRBJ1-2
CDR3nt: TGTGCCAGCAGTGAACGGGAGGAGCGGTACTATGAGCAGTTCTTC; CDR3aa: CASSEREERYYEQFF; d_gene: TRBD2; abundance: NA; v_gene: TRBV6-1; j_gene: TRBJ2-1
CDR3nt: TGTGCCAGCAGCTTGGAGGTCGGGACAACTACCCACGAGCAGTACTTC; CDR3aa: CASSLEVGTTTHEQYF; d_gene: NA; abundance: NA; v_gene: TRBV5-4; j_gene: TRBJ2-7
CDR3nt: TGTGCCAGCAGTCCCTTCGGGGATAACACAGATACGCAGTATTTT; CDR3aa: CASSPFGDNTDTQYF; d_gene: NA; abundance: NA; v_gene: TRBV6-5; j_gene: TRBJ2-3
CDR3nt: TGTGCCAGCAGTTTAAACAGGGAGCCGGGCAATCAGCCCCAGCATTTT; CDR3aa: CASSLNREPGNQPQHF; d_gene: NA; abundance: NA; v_gene: TRBV27; j_gene: TRBJ1-5
CDR3nt: TGCGCCAGCAGCTTCACTGGGACAGGGTTGGTCAATGAGCAGTTCTTC; CDR3aa: CASSFTGTGLVNEQFF; d_gene: TRBD1; abundance: NA; v_gene: TRBV5-1; j_gene: TRBJ2-1
CDR3nt: TGTGCCAGTAGAGGACAGGGGGCTGAGGGCGAGCAGTACTTC; CDR3aa: CASRGQGAEGEQYF; d_gene: TRBD1; abundance: few; v_gene: TRBV19; j_gene: TRBJ2-7